This TCR beta chain emerged from a study of technical replicates of blood from a few donors. Trimming removed 10 bases from V and 2 bases from J; junction bases left unmatched: 8. Germline assignment: CDR1 ENHRY and CDR2 SYGVKD. The CDR3 is 14 residues long. Only in-frame clones appear in the TCRdb table, and some are missing; sequencing was by immunoSEQ multiplex PCR. The sample shows over 50,000 clones, roughly 86% of them seen only once. This receptor was identified in a human donor in good health. Some clones in this sample may be carry-over from other donors' samples. Sequencing was done on a sample of PBMCs. The chain is built from TRBV10-3 and TRBJ1-3; 7 bases are shared with TRBD1. The CDR3 nucleotides read TGTGCCACCGGAACTCAGGGGGCTGGAAACACCATATATTTT. Translated, it gives CATGTQGAGNTIYF.